The 22 T cell receptor beta chains below all came from one sample that was sequenced in a study of identical twins. TCRdb reprocessed the 5' RACE reads with MiXCR, giving one entry per CDR3 protein. The table shows 1.5 million to 2 million distinct CDR3 sequences, with less than 40% occurring only once. Material for sequencing was cord blood. These receptors were taken from a newborn girl in good health.

This rearrangement joins TRBV19 to TRBJ2-5; no clear D. The ends were cut back, 3 bases at V and 2 bases at J, with 13 bases in the middle. This CDR3 is built from 15 residues. Germline V gene data show CDR1 as LNHDA and CDR2 as SQIVND (reference sequence). Here the CDR3 reads CASSIARARQETQYF. The CDR3 coding sequence is TGTGCCAGTAGTATTGCTCGAGCCCGACAAGAGACCCAGTACTTC.

The V gene is TRBV27, the J gene TRBJ2-1, with 12 nucleotides matching TRBD2. CDR1 and CDR2 (germline): MNHEY, SMNVEV (reference sequence). The CDR3 is 16 amino acids. The ends lost 6 bases at V and 7 bases at J; junction bases unmatched: 10. The CDR3 protein is CASRATLAGGLNEQFF. The CDR3 region has the DNA TGTGCCAGCAGGGCAACCCTAGCGGGAGGGCTAAATGAGCAGTTCTTC.

This clonotype was seen only a few times. This rearrangement joins TRBV21-1 to TRBJ2-7; the table's D call TRBD1 went unverified against the DNA. TRBV21-1 is shown as a pseudogene. This CDR3 region has 16 residues. As DNA, the CDR3 is TGTGCCGGGGACAGGGGGTTCCTTCCCCACCACTACGAGCAGTACTTC. This encodes CAGDRGFLPHHYEQYF.

This clonotype has a single count. The genes are TRBV20-1 and TRBJ1-5, with 8 bases identical to TRBD1. The V gene end was trimmed by 3 bases and the J gene end by 7 bases; junction bases not matched to a gene: 8. There are 14 residues in the CDR3. Germline lookup yields CDR1 DFQATT and CDR2 SNEGSKA (reference sequence). This chain's CDR3 is CSARAYTGGQPQHF. Written as DNA, the CDR3 is TGCAGTGCTAGGGCCTATACAGGGGGGCAGCCCCAGCATTTT.

This clonotype showed up just a few times. The chain carries TRBV12-3 or TRBV12-4 and TRBJ2-1; D may be TRBD1 or TRBD2 (6 bases each). The CDR3 is made up of 15 amino acids. V was shortened by 3 bases and J by 5 bases, with 14 bases between the two germline ends. CDR3 sequence: CASSLEGGGNNEQFF. For the CDR3, the DNA is TGTGCCAGCAGTTTGGAAGGAGGGGGTAACAATGAGCAGTTCTTC.

V gene TRBV14 combines with J gene TRBJ1-2; 8 nucleotides agree with TRBD1. This CDR3 has 13 amino acids. In germline, CDR1 is SGHDN, CDR2 FVKESK. Germline trimming cut 5 bases from V and 7 bases from J; bases unmatched to any gene: 6. The CDR3 protein is CASSWTGTAGYTF. CDR3 DNA: TGTGCCAGCAGCTGGACAGGGACGGCTGGCTACACCTTC.

The chain joins TRBV4-1 to TRBJ1-1; D is uncertain. The germline gives CDR1 MGHRA, CDR2 YSYEKL. The CDR3 is made up of 15 amino acids. V lost 3 bases and J lost 8, with 19 bases in between. DNA for the CDR3: TGCGCCAGCAGCCAGGGCCGGCTCTCCTTCACCGAAGCTTTCTTT. Protein sequence: CASSQGRLSFTEAFF.

Comments on this clonotype: The junction departs from the called germline gene at one end, perhaps through a read error. This chain uses TRBV4-1 with TRBJ2-1, with 9 bases lining up with TRBD1. The germline V gene encodes CDR1 MGHRA and CDR2 YSYEKL. The CDR3 has 14 residues. The CDR3 region is CASGQLGQGYEQFF. For the CDR3, the DNA is TGCGCCAGCGGCCAACTGGGACAGGGCTATGAGCAGTTCTTC.

This clonotype has just a few counts. The chain joins TRBV3-1 to TRBJ2-5; D call uncertain. V was shortened by 4 bases and J by 11 bases, with 17 bases between the two germline ends. The CDR3 has 13 residues. Germline V gives CDR1 LGHDT, CDR2 YNNKEL (reference sequence). The CDR3 bases are TGTGCCAGCAGCCTCGGAAAGGCTGATGGGCAGTACTTC. Translated, it gives CASSLGKADGQYF.

The chain recombines TRBV6-2 or TRBV6-3 with TRBJ2-1; 13 nucleotides agree with TRBD2. The CDR3 loop spans 19 amino acids. The V segment lost 5 bases and the J segment 0 bases; nucleotides outside the gene matches: 10. Germline V CDR1 and CDR2: MNHEY, SVGEGT. CDR3 nucleotide sequence: TGTGCCAGCAGTGCGGGACTAGCGGGACTTGACAGCTCCTACAATGAGCAGTTCTTC. This translates into CASSAGLAGLDSSYNEQFF.

The chain carries TRBV2 and TRBJ2-4; perhaps TRBD1 as D (6 bases). The better agreement between TRBJ2-7 and the DNA end casts doubt on the J call. Germline V gives CDR1 SNHLY, CDR2 FYNNEI. This CDR3 is 15 amino acids long. The CDR3 nucleotides read TGTGCCAGCAGTGAAGGGGTGGTCAGGGGATCCGAGCAGTACTTC. It specifies CASSEGVVRGSEQYF.

This clonotype appeared a few times. V gene TRBV28 combines with J gene TRBJ1-5; a weak D match, TRBD1 (6 bases). Trimming pared 6 bases from V and 3 bases from J, leaving 12 bases between. Per the germline V gene, CDR1 is MDHEN and CDR2 is SYDVKM. The CDR3 is 14 amino acids. CDR3 sequence: CASRTGHPNQPQHF. CDR3 coding DNA: TGTGCCAGCAGAACGGGACACCCCAATCAGCCCCAGCATTTT.

V gene TRBV5-5 combines with J gene TRBJ2-4; 7 bases are shared with TRBD1. The CDR3 loop spans 15 amino acids. The V segment lost 4 bases and the J segment 14 bases; nucleotides outside the gene matches: 18. The V gene's germline CDR1 is SGHKS and CDR2 YYEKEE (reference sequence). The CDR3 loop reads CASSPRQGRLYEKYF. Written as DNA, the CDR3 is TGTGCCAGCAGCCCACGACAGGGAAGGCTGTACGAGAAGTACTTC.

There are a few counts of this clonotype. J is TRBJ1-2 and V is TRBV12-3 or TRBV12-4; a weak D match, TRBD1 (6 bases). The V and J ends lost 0 bases and 4 bases respectively, with 18 bases between them. There are 17 residues in the CDR3. The chain's CDR3 is CASSLAGARQVGYGYTF. In nucleotides, the CDR3 is TGTGCCAGCAGTTTAGCGGGGGCTCGACAGGTTGGCTATGGCTACACCTTC.

This clonotype was seen only a few times. This chain connects TRBV20-1 to TRBJ2-1; 8 bases fit TRBD2. The CDR3 is 14 residues long. Per the germline V gene, CDR1 is DFQATT and CDR2 is SNEGSKA (reference sequence). Trimming at V came to 6 bases and at J to 7 bases, leaving 11 bases not matched to a gene. For the CDR3, the DNA is TGCAGTGCCGGACTAGCCGGAGGGAAGAATGAGCAGTTCTTC. Translated, it gives CSAGLAGGKNEQFF.

This clonotype appeared a few times. The chain links TRBV7-2 to TRBJ1-2; D unclear. The germline CDR1 and CDR2 sequences are SGHTA and FQGNSA. This CDR3 is built from 14 residues. V was shortened by 0 bases and J by 6 bases, with 11 bases between the two germline ends. The CDR3 DNA is TGTGCCAGCAGCTTAGCGGGGTACGGAAATGGCTACACCTTC. Amino acid sequence: CASSLAGYGNGYTF.

There are a few counts of this clonotype. The CDR3 sequence: CASSYLGGAVDEQFF. In nucleotides, the CDR3 is TGTGCCAGCAGTTACCTCGGGGGGGCAGTTGATGAGCAGTTCTTC. The chain couples TRBV6-6 to TRBJ2-1; TRBD2 aligns across 8 bases. Germline V lookup: CDR1 MNHNY, CDR2 SVGAGI (reference sequence). V shed 2 bases, J shed 8 bases, and the junction held 8 bases outside the gene matches. The CDR3 length is 15 residues.

The rearrangement links TRBV4-1 to TRBJ1-1, with TRBD1 identical over 11 bases. CDR1 MGHRA and CDR2 YSYEKL come from the germline V gene. With 0 bases clipped from V and 1 base from J, the junction kept 7 bases outside the gene matches. The CDR3 contains 18 residues. The CDR3 nucleotides are TGCGCCAGCAGCCAAGAATTACGGGACAGGGGGTCGAACACTGAAGCTTTCTTT. Its protein product is CASSQELRDRGSNTEAFF.

The chain has TRBV4-2 and TRBJ2-5; 7 positions match TRBD1. CDR1 and CDR2 from the germline V gene are LGHNA and YNFKEQ. V lost 1 base, J lost 3 bases, and 5 bases stayed unmatched. This CDR3 contains 15 residues. The CDR3 sequence is CASSQATGVEETQYF. Written as DNA, the CDR3 is TGTGCCAGCAGCCAAGCCACAGGGGTGGAAGAGACCCAGTACTTC.

The V and J genes are TRBV29-1 and TRBJ2-3; 7 bases fit TRBD2. V trimming: 0 bases; J trimming: 2 bases; junction bases outside the gene matches: 5. Germline V CDR1 and CDR2: SQVTM, ANQGSEA. CDR3 length: 15 residues. The DNA for the CDR3 is TGCAGCGTTGAAGACGGGACTAAATACACAGATACGCAGTATTTT. Protein product: CSVEDGTKYTDTQYF.

The genes are TRBV20-1 and TRBJ1-5; unclear D gene. V was clipped by 0 bases and J by 5 bases, with 11 bases between them. CDR1 and CDR2 from the germline V gene are DFQATT and SNEGSKA (reference sequence). CDR3 length: 14 residues. The CDR3 is CSARDDSGYQPQHF. In DNA form, the CDR3 reads TGCAGTGCTAGAGATGACTCCGGGTATCAGCCCCAGCATTTT.

There are many counts of this clonotype. V and J are TRBV29-1 and TRBJ2-3, with TRBD1 matching over 9 bases. V shed 6 bases, J shed 2 bases, and the junction held 3 bases outside the gene matches. This CDR3 contains 13 residues. Germline V gene lookup returns CDR1 SQVTM and CDR2 ANQGSEA. CDR3 amino acids: CSVGQGPTDTQYF. Here the CDR3 DNA reads TGCAGCGTGGGACAGGGCCCCACAGATACGCAGTATTTT.